The 18 T cell receptor beta chains in this list originate from one sample, sequenced in a study of blood T cell repertoires in COVID-19. The method was immunoSEQ multiplex PCR; TCRdb's version includes in-frame clones alone and lacks a portion of them. Of approximately 210,000 clones in the sample, over 75% were seen once. The sample consisted of peripheral blood. These receptors came from a man between 45 and 60 years old with COVID-19, enrolled during active disease.

The CDR3 DNA follows: TGTGCCAGCAGTGAGGGAGGCAGAGACAATGAGCAGTTCTTC. It translates to CASSEGGRDNEQFF. This chain connects TRBV2 to TRBJ2-1; possible D gene TRBD2, 6 bases. The CDR3 extends over 14 amino acids. V shed 3 bases and J shed 5 bases, with 11 bases lying between them. CDR1 is SNHLY, CDR2 FYNNEI, per germline.

This chain's CDR3 is CASSSQPSRETQYF. The CDR3 DNA sequence: TGTGCCAGCAGTTCCCAACCGTCGCGAGAGACCCAGTACTTC. The chain joins TRBV6-2 or TRBV6-3 to TRBJ2-5, with D uncertain. CDR3 length equals 14 residues. The germline V and J ends were trimmed by 4 bases and 4 bases, with 13 bases remaining between them. Per germline, CDR1 MNHEY and CDR2 SVGEGT.

V gene TRBV27 combines with J gene TRBJ1-3; D is uncertain. V lost 5 bases and J 0 bases, leaving 11 bases between the germline ends. CDR1 is MNHEY, CDR2 SMNVEV, per germline (reference sequence). The CDR3 runs to 15 residues. CDR3 in amino acids: CASSRSSYSGNTIYF. The CDR3 coding sequence is TGTGCCAGCAGTAGGAGCAGCTACTCTGGAAACACCATATATTTT.

The chain is built from TRBV6-5 and TRBJ1-1; 8 bases align to TRBD1. Trimming at V came to 6 bases and at J to 1 base, leaving 7 bases not matched to a gene. The CDR3 covers 15 residues. CDR1 is MNHEY and CDR2 is SVGAGI in the germline V gene. This chain's CDR3 is CASRNRGSGNTEAFF. CDR3 DNA: TGTGCCAGCAGGAACAGGGGGTCAGGGAACACTGAAGCTTTCTTT.

Regarding this clone: This same CDR3 is encoded by further DNA sequences in the sample. The CDR3 sequence is CASSLDRSNQPQHF. For the CDR3, the DNA is TGTGCCAGCAGCCTGGACAGGAGCAATCAGCCCCAGCATTTT. The J gene is TRBJ1-5, the V gene TRBV5-4; 7 bases agree with TRBD1. V was pared by 4 bases and J by 1 base, with 2 bases of the junction left unmatched. Looked up from germline, CDR1 is SGHNT and CDR2 is YYREEE (reference sequence). The CDR3 extends over 14 amino acids.

The chain employs TRBV3-1 (or the pseudogene TRBV3-2) and TRBJ2-7; 8 bases are shared with TRBD1. The V and J ends lost 1 base and 2 bases, in that order; junction bases with no gene match: 10. The CDR3 extends over 17 amino acids. Germline V lookup: CDR1 LGHDT, CDR2 YNNKEL (reference sequence). In nucleotides, the CDR3 is TGTGCCAGCAGCCAAGTAAGAAGACAGGGGTTTGCCTACGAGCAGTACTTC. It yields the protein CASSQVRRQGFAYEQYF.

The chain is built from TRBV5-1 and TRBJ1-5; 8 bases are shared with TRBD1. Germline V CDR1 and CDR2: SGHRS, YFSETQ. CDR3 length: 14 amino acids. V lost 2 bases to trimming and J lost 4 bases; unmatched junction nucleotides: 2. In DNA, the CDR3 is TGCGCCAGCAGCTTTGGGACAGGTAATCAGCCCCAGCATTTT. Protein sequence: CASSFGTGNQPQHF. Full variable domain (outside the CDR3, taken from reference TRBV5-1 and TRBJ1-5): KAGVTQTPRYLIKTRGQQVTLSCSPISGHRSVSWYQQTPGQGLQFLFEYFSETQRNKGNFPGRFSGRQFSNSRSEMNVSTLELGDSALYLCASSFGTGNQPQHFGDGTRLSIL.

The sample holds one count of this clone. The chain carries TRBV7-2 and TRBJ1-1; D is undetermined. The CDR3 extends over 13 amino acids. Germline CDR1 and CDR2: SGHTA and FQGNSA. The V end lost 0 bases, the J end lost 3 bases, and 5 bases lay between the germline ends. DNA of the CDR3: TGTGCCAGCAGCTTAGCTACAGACACTGAAGCTTTCTTT. Residues: CASSLATDTEAFF. Supplemented by reference TRBV7-2 and TRBJ1-1, the full variable domain reads GAGVSQSPSNKVTEKGKDVELRCDPISGHTALYWYRQSLGQGLEFLIYFQGNSAPDKSGLPSDRFSAERTGGSVSTLTIQRTQQEDSAVYLCASSLATDTEAFFGQGTRLTVV.

The gene calls are TRBV7-3 and TRBJ2-5; weak D call: TRBD1 (7 bases). Trimming took 5 bases from V and 5 from J, leaving 18 bases between them. This CDR3 has 15 residues. Germline V gives CDR1 SGHTA, CDR2 FQGTGA. The CDR3 DNA follows: TGTGCCAGCAGCCGCGCAGGGGGGCTTATGGAGACCCAGTACTTC. Its translation is CASSRAGGLMETQYF.

The chain couples TRBV21-1 to TRBJ2-5; TRBD1 is taken as the D call from the table, unchecked against the DNA. TRBV21-1 is a known pseudogene. The CDR3 contains 14 residues. The DNA of the CDR3 is TGTGCCAGCAGCGCCTCACAGGATGAGGAGACCCAGTACTTC. Protein sequence: CASSASQDEETQYF.

The rearrangement uses TRBV25-1 and TRBJ1-2, with 10 bases identical to TRBD1. Trimming took 4 bases from V and 8 from J; bases not matched to a gene: 4. From germline, CDR1 is MGHDK and CDR2 SYGVNS. This CDR3 has 13 amino acids. The CDR3 sequence: CASSAGQGRGYTF. The DNA for the CDR3 is TGTGCCAGCAGTGCGGGACAGGGGAGAGGCTACACCTTC.

V gene TRBV5-1 combines with J gene TRBJ1-5, with D unresolved. The length of the CDR3 is 14 residues. Per germline, CDR1 SGHRS and CDR2 YFSETQ. V was cut by 0 bases and J by 3 bases, with 7 bases left in between. The CDR3, as DNA: TGCGCCAGCAGCTTGGTACCAGACAATCAGCCCCAGCATTTT. It yields the protein CASSLVPDNQPQHF.

Notes on this clone: Other DNA sequences in the same sample also yield this CDR3. The CDR3 DNA reads TGTGCCTGGAGTGTAGTGGGGGGAAGCAATCAGCCCCAGCATTTT. Protein sequence: CAWSVVGGSNQPQHF. The V gene is TRBV30, the J gene TRBJ1-5; possible D gene TRBD1, 5 bases. Germline CDR1 reads GTSNPN; CDR2 reads SVGIG (reference sequence). This CDR3 is 15 amino acids long. Trimming pared 0 bases from V and 1 base from J, leaving 10 bases between. Based on the CDR3 plus reference TRBV30 and TRBJ1-5, the full variable domain is SQTIHQWPATLVQPVGSPLSLECTVEGTSNPNLYWYRQAAGRGLQLLFYSVGIGQISSEVPQNLSASRPQDRQFILSSKKLLLSDSGFYLCAWSVVGGSNQPQHFGDGTRLSIL.

This chain uses TRBV5-1 with TRBJ2-7; 8 bases align to TRBD1. The CDR3 is made up of 14 amino acids. Germline V gene sequence: CDR1 SGHRS, CDR2 YFSETQ. Trimming took 4 bases from V and 6 from J; bases not matched to a gene: 9. The CDR3 coding sequence is TGCGCCAGCAGCCCGGGGACAGGTTTTGGCGAGCAGTACTTC. This sequence encodes CASSPGTGFGEQYF.

The V call is TRBV27, the J call TRBJ1-6, with D unresolved. The ends were cut back, 2 bases at V and 4 bases at J, with 15 bases in the middle. The germline V gene encodes CDR1 MNHEY and CDR2 SMNVEV (reference sequence). The CDR3 has 17 amino acids. In DNA, the CDR3 is TGTGCCAGCAGTTTACAGGTTGAAGCTGGTTATAATTCACCCCTCCACTTT. This codes for CASSLQVEAGYNSPLHF.

The chain joins TRBV12-3 or TRBV12-4 to TRBJ1-2; tentative D call: TRBD1 (5 bases). V was clipped by 3 bases and J by 5 bases, with 7 bases between them. This CDR3 is built from 12 residues. In DNA, the CDR3 is TGTGCCAGCAGTTTCGACAGATATGGCTACACCTTC. This encodes CASSFDRYGYTF.

This clone has a handful of counts. The chain recombines TRBV11-3 with TRBJ1-1; unclear D gene. The germline V gene encodes CDR1 SGHNT and CDR2 YENEEA. CDR3 length: 15 residues. V was pared by 0 bases and J by 0 bases, with 8 bases between. The CDR3 DNA is TGTGCCAGCAGCTTAGATTCCGGGATGAACACTGAAGCTTTCTTT. Translation: CASSLDSGMNTEAFF.

V usage is TRBV12-2 and J usage is TRBJ2-1; the D call of TRBD2 is as the table states it, not checked on the DNA. TRBV12-2 corresponds to a pseudogene. The CDR3 is 18 amino acids. This chain's CDR3 is CASRWAGLAANSYNEQFF. CDR3 DNA: TGTGCAAGTCGCTGGGCAGGGCTAGCGGCCAACTCCTACAATGAGCAGTTCTTC.